This T cell receptor (beta chain) was profiled in a study of cytomegalovirus exposure and HLA in healthy donors. This CDR3 spans 15 amino acids. V shed 0 bases and J 6 bases; nucleotides not matched to a gene: 6. Germline V lookup: CDR1 MNHEY, CDR2 SVGAGI. A multiplex PCR was run with 60 Vbeta primers and 13 Jbeta primers. Only in-frame clones appear in the TCRdb table, and some are missing; sequencing was by immunoSEQ multiplex PCR. The sample has around 67,000 clones; around four fifths are singletons. This chain links TRBV6-5 with TRBJ2-7; 9 bases are a match to TRBD2. The clonotype comes from a woman younger than 45 in good health and CMV-seropositive. Sequenced input: PBMCs. DNA of the CDR3: TGTGCCAGCAGTTACTCTAGCGGGAGTAGGCTCGAGCAGTACTTC. Its translation is CASSYSSGSRLEQYF.